These 30 T cell receptor beta chains originate from one sample sequenced in a study of T cell clonality in common variable immunodeficiency. The study, taken as a whole, reports: Reportedly, TCR beta sequences from common variable immunodeficiency showed fewer deletions and N-nucleotide insertions.

Antigens of these TCRs are unknown. This table comes from immunoSEQ multiplex PCR, and its TCRdb copy is limited to in-frame clones, with some not included. Sampling found around 33,000 clones, none seen once. Sequenced: peripheral blood mononuclear cells. The receptors here all came from a human donor with common variable immunodeficiency.

This clone showed up many times. The read ends 3 residues early relative to the CDR3; the germline J gene fills the gap. The chain links TRBV29-1 to TRBJ2-1, with D hard to call. Deletions cut 4 bases from V and 1 base from J, with 11 bases between. In germline, CDR1 is SQVTM, CDR2 ANQGSEA. The CDR3 is made up of 14 amino acids. The CDR3 bases that were read are TGCAGCGTTGGGTCCAGGAGATCCTACAATGAG. This encodes CSVGSRRSYNE. The full CDR3 reads CSVGSRRSYNEQFF.

This clone has only a few counts. From the germline J gene comes the end of the CDR3, since the read stops 3 residues before it. The J gene is TRBJ2-3, the V gene TRBV19; D unclear. Trimming stripped 9 bases from V and 6 bases from J, with 16 bases between. CDR3 length: 13 residues. The V gene's germline CDR1 is LNHDA and CDR2 SQIVND (reference sequence). The CDR3 reads CASGVKGLDTQYF. Partial CDR3 DNA: TGTGCCAGCGGAGTCAAGGGTTTGGATACG.

This clone occurred many times. The CDR3 extends 3 residues past the end of the read, so its final part is completed from the germline J gene. The rearrangement links TRBV29-1 to TRBJ2-1, with 7 bases matching TRBD2. CDR1 is SQVTM and CDR2 is ANQGSEA in the germline V gene. The CDR3 is 17 residues long. The V and J ends lost 2 bases and 0 bases, in that order; junction bases with no gene match: 10. The CDR3 DNA, read in part, is TGCAGCGTTGAACTAGCGGTACCATCCTTCTCCTACAATGAG. It specifies CSVELAVPSFSYNE. The full-length CDR3 reads as CSVELAVPSFSYNEQFF.

This clone has a handful of counts. The observed sequence ends 3 residues before the CDR3 terminus, with the missing tail filled in from the germline J gene. The chain recombines TRBV11-3 with TRBJ2-3, with a possible D match to TRBD1 (7 bases). V was clipped by 5 bases and J by 5 bases, with 17 bases between them. Germline values: CDR1 SGHNT, CDR2 YENEEA. This CDR3 spans 15 amino acids. CDR3 protein: CASSPGGLRGDTQYF. Partial CDR3 DNA: TGTGCCAGCAGCCCAGGGGGGCTTAGGGGAGATACG.

A remark on this clone: The read halts 3 residues ahead of the CDR3 end, with the missing end drawn from the germline J gene. V gene TRBV5-6 combines with J gene TRBJ2-1, with 7 bases that match TRBD2. This CDR3 comprises 15 residues. V trimming: 0 bases; J trimming: 6 bases; junction bases outside the gene matches: 6. From germline, CDR1 is SGHDT and CDR2 YYEEEE. The part of the CDR3 DNA that was read is TGTGCCAGCAGCTTGGGGCCTAGCGGAGTCAATGAG. Protein: CASSLGPSGVNE. From start to end, the CDR3 is CASSLGPSGVNEQFF.

This clone was detected ten times or more. The read halts 3 residues ahead of the CDR3 end, with the missing end drawn from the germline J gene. The rearrangement joins TRBV15 to TRBJ1-2; D call uncertain. Trimming removed 3 bases from V and 0 bases from J, with 14 bases in between. Germline CDR1 LNHNV, CDR2 YYDKDF (reference sequence). The CDR3 is 16 amino acids. CDR3 DNA, as far as it was read: TGTGCCACCAGCAGCGTAACAGAAACGACTAACTATGGC. This gives the protein CATSSVTETTNYG. In full, the CDR3 reads CATSSVTETTNYGYTF.

This clone was counted at least ten times. Read data end 3 residues before the CDR3 end; the end is taken from the germline J gene. The gene calls are TRBV2 and TRBJ2-3; no reliable D call. Trimming shortened V by 6 bases and J by 0 bases, and 7 bases separated the two germline ends. This CDR3 has 13 amino acids. Looked up from germline, CDR1 is SNHLY and CDR2 is FYNNEI. The chain's CDR3 is CASSAPSTDTQYF. The sequenced CDR3 bases are TGTGCCAGCAGCGCGCCCAGCACAGATACG.

This clone was observed many times. From the germline J gene comes the end of the CDR3, since the read stops 3 residues before it. The chain is built from TRBV4-1 and TRBJ2-2; D uncertain. CDR1 and CDR2 from the germline V gene are MGHRA and YSYEKL. CDR3 length: 16 amino acids. Trimming took off 2 bases at V and 0 bases at J, with 10 bases between the two ends. The CDR3 bases that were read are TGCGCCAGCAGCCAAAATCCTAGTCCGAACACCGGGGAG. Protein sequence: CASSQNPSPNTGE. The CDR3 reads in full as CASSQNPSPNTGELFF.

There are many counts of this clone. The read ends 3 residues shy of where the CDR3 ends; the end is completed using the germline J gene. V gene TRBV5-6 combines with J gene TRBJ1-5, with D tentatively TRBD1 (6 bases). CDR3 length: 15 amino acids. In germline, CDR1 is SGHDT, CDR2 YYEEEE. Trimming cost V 0 bases and J 7 bases, with 14 bases left between them. CDR3 loop: CASSLAVGGGQPQHF. CDR3 DNA, as far as it was read: TGTGCCAGCAGCTTGGCGGTTGGGGGGGGCCAGCCC.

This clone was seen many times. The read gets to within 3 residues of the CDR3 end, and the germline J gene fills in the rest. The chain links TRBV29-1 to TRBJ2-1; the match to TRBD1 covers 9 bases. Trimming at V came to 2 bases and at J to 9 bases, leaving 5 bases not matched to a gene. CDR3 size: 13 residues. Germline V CDR1 and CDR2: SQVTM, ANQGSEA. This CDR3 is CSVELGTGREQFF. The CDR3 DNA, read in part, is TGCAGCGTTGAACTCGGGACAGGGCGTGAG.

In this sample, this clone turned up many times. The CDR3 end falls 3 residues outside the read, so it is completed with the germline J gene. V is TRBV18 and J is TRBJ2-5; D gene uncertain. Per germline, CDR1 KGHSH and CDR2 LQKENI. Trimming removed 3 bases at V and 6 bases at J, with 14 bases between. The CDR3 runs 14 residues. CDR3 loop: CASSPLDRAKTQYF. CDR3 DNA (partial): TGTGCCAGCTCACCCCTTGATAGGGCGAAGACC.

In the case of this clone: The read terminates 3 residues ahead of where the CDR3 ends, so the germline J gene completes it. This chain joins TRBV20-1 and TRBJ2-7; 11 bases agree with TRBD2. This CDR3 contains 13 residues. Germline CDR1 DFQATT, CDR2 SNEGSKA (reference sequence). Trimming cost V 3 bases and J 2 bases; bases outside gene matches: 0. Partial CDR3 DNA: TGCAGTGCTAGGGGACTAGCGGCCTACGAG. Its translation is CSARGLAAYE. The entire CDR3 sequence reads CSARGLAAYEQYF.

A remark on this clone: The CDR3 end is not reached by the read, which stops 3 residues before it; the germline J gene fills it in. The V call is TRBV5-6, the J call TRBJ2-7, with D perhaps TRBD1 (6 bases). The germline CDR1 and CDR2 sequences are SGHDT and YYEEEE. This CDR3 region has 14 residues. V was clipped by 2 bases and J by 2 bases, with 11 bases between them. The sequenced CDR3 bases are TGTGCCAGCAGCTTACTACAGGGTACCTACGAG. Protein product: CASSLLQGTYE. The whole CDR3 reads CASSLLQGTYEQYF. The full variable domain, with the rest looked up from reference TRBV5-6 and TRBJ2-7, is DAGVTQSPTHLIKTRGQQVTLRCSPKSGHDTVSWYQQALGQGPQFIFQYYEEEERQRGNFPDRFSGHQFPNYSSELNVNALLLGDSALYLCASSLLQGTYEQYFGPGTRLTVT.

Notes on this clone: The read ends 3 residues early relative to the CDR3; the germline J gene fills the gap. The chain recombines TRBV20-1 with TRBJ2-7; D gene ambiguous. The CDR3 loop spans 11 amino acids. Trimming stripped 4 bases from V and 4 bases from J, with 8 bases between. Germline assignment: CDR1 DFQATT and CDR2 SNEGSKA (reference sequence). The CDR3 DNA, read in part, is TGCAGTGCTACGCAACAGTACGAG. It yields the protein CSATQQYE. The entire CDR3 is CSATQQYEQYF.

About this clone: The read terminates 3 residues before the CDR3 end, so the remaining end is supplied by the germline J gene. This chain connects TRBV5-1 to TRBJ1-3; D not certain. Trimming pared 4 bases from V and 0 bases from J, leaving 14 bases between. In germline, CDR1 is SGHRS, CDR2 YFSETQ. The CDR3 totals 16 residues. CDR3 DNA (partial): TGCGCCAGCAGCCTCCCCCCGGTCGTCTCTGGAAACACC. Its protein is CASSLPPVVSGNT. The entire CDR3 is CASSLPPVVSGNTIYF.

In its sample, this clone was seen a few times. Read sequence stops 3 residues before the CDR3 end, and the germline J gene provides the missing end. The V and J genes are TRBV19 and TRBJ2-5, with 8 bases fitting TRBD1. The CDR3 has 14 residues. Trimming cost V 6 bases and J 5 bases; bases outside gene matches: 8. The germline CDR1 and CDR2 sequences are LNHDA and SQIVND (reference sequence). CDR3 DNA (partial): TGTGCCAGTAGCCAGGGGGCAGGGTATGAGACC. Protein sequence: CASSQGAGYET. The CDR3 reads in full as CASSQGAGYETQYF.

This clone was observed many times. Sequencing ends 3 residues short of the CDR3 end; the germline J gene provides the rest. The chain uses TRBV7-3 and TRBJ1-1; possible D gene TRBD1, 5 bases. Trimming took off 3 bases at V and 4 bases at J, with 24 bases between the two ends. This CDR3 spans 18 amino acids. Germline V lookup: CDR1 SGHTA, CDR2 FQGTGA. The sequenced part of the CDR3 DNA is TGTGCCAGCAGCTTGTCTACGGACAACAGGCCTAGGGGCACTGAA. Protein: CASSLSTDNRPRGTE. The entire CDR3 protein reads CASSLSTDNRPRGTEAFF.

This clone has only a few counts. The sequenced fragment ends 3 residues before the CDR3 boundary, so the rest is inferred from the germline J gene. The V gene is TRBV7-9, the J gene TRBJ2-6; possible D gene TRBD2, 5 bases. Germline CDR1 reads SEHNR; CDR2 reads FQNEAQ (reference sequence). V was shortened by 5 bases and J by 10 bases, with 15 bases between the two germline ends. The CDR3 is 14 residues long. The sequenced part of the CDR3 DNA is TGTGCCAGCAGCGCCGTAGGACTGCCAAACGTC. As protein: CASSAVGLPNV. The complete CDR3 sequence is CASSAVGLPNVLTF.

In this sample, this clone turned up a few times. Read sequence stops 3 residues before the CDR3 end, and the germline J gene provides the missing end. The J gene is TRBJ2-5, the V gene TRBV2, with D perhaps matching TRBD1 (5 bases). Trimming removed 5 bases from V and 1 base from J, with 11 bases in between. CDR1 is SNHLY, CDR2 FYNNEI, per germline. The CDR3 runs to 14 residues. The CDR3 DNA, read in part, is TGTGCCAGCAGTTGGCAAGGGGCCCAAGAGACC. It translates to CASSWQGAQET. The entire CDR3 protein is CASSWQGAQETQYF.

This clone was counted many times. Read coverage stops 3 residues before the CDR3 terminus; the germline J gene supplies the remainder. The chain employs TRBV7-9 and TRBJ1-2, with TRBD1 as a possible D gene (5 bases). The CDR3 has 14 amino acids. V was cut by 3 bases and J by 7 bases, with 15 bases left in between. The germline CDR1 and CDR2 sequences are SEHNR and FQNEAQ (reference sequence). Incomplete CDR3 DNA: TGTGCCAGCAGCTTTGGGGCCTCCTCCGGTGGC. Translation: CASSFGASSGG. The whole CDR3 protein is CASSFGASSGGYTF.

About this clone: The read comes to an end 3 residues before the CDR3 does, leaving the germline J gene to fill in the end. This chain connects TRBV7-8 to TRBJ1-1, with 7 positions matching TRBD1. Germline V gene sequence: CDR1 SGHVS, CDR2 FQNEAQ. The V segment lost 4 bases and the J segment 0 bases; nucleotides outside the gene matches: 2. CDR3 length: 14 amino acids. This CDR3 reads CASSWGQMNTEAFF. The sequenced CDR3 bases are TGTGCCAGCAGCTGGGGACAGATGAACACTGAA.

This clone was seen ten or more times. The read ends 3 residues shy of where the CDR3 ends; the end is completed using the germline J gene. The rearrangement links TRBV29-1 to TRBJ2-5; 10 bases match TRBD2. Germline V lookup: CDR1 SQVTM, CDR2 ANQGSEA. The CDR3 totals 13 residues. Trimming took 8 bases from V and 7 from J; bases not matched to a gene: 10. CDR3 sequence reads: CSTPAQRGGTQYF. CDR3 DNA (partial): TGCAGCACACCAGCCCAGCGGGGGGGGACC. Full variable domain (remainder filled in from reference TRBV29-1 and TRBJ2-5): SAVISQKPSRDICQRGTSLTIQCQVDSQVTMMFWYRQQPGQSLTLIATANQGSEATYESGFVIDKFPISRPNLTFSTLTVSNMSPEDSSIYLCSTPAQRGGTQYFGPGTRLLVL.

This clone was observed a handful of times. Read sequence stops 3 residues before the CDR3 end, and the germline J gene provides the missing end. This chain uses TRBV7-9 with TRBJ2-5; TRBD1 matches at 9 bases. V lost 5 bases to trimming and J lost 3 bases; unmatched junction nucleotides: 7. The CDR3 runs to 15 residues. In germline, CDR1 is SEHNR, CDR2 FQNEAQ (reference sequence). The part of the CDR3 DNA that was read is TGTGCCAGCAGCCCCAGCCGGACAGGGGAAGAGACC. It specifies CASSPSRTGEET. In full, the CDR3 is CASSPSRTGEETQYF.

There are many counts of this clone. The read comes to an end 3 residues before the CDR3 does, leaving the germline J gene to fill in the end. The rearrangement joins TRBV5-1 to TRBJ1-1, with D perhaps TRBD1 (6 bases). The CDR3 loop spans 16 amino acids. Between the trimmed V and J ends, which lost 2 bases and 1 base, there was a span of 15 bases. CDR1 is SGHRS, CDR2 YFSETQ, per germline. CDR3 protein: CASSFIPQQGNTEAFF. The CDR3 bases that were read are TGCGCCAGCAGCTTTATCCCTCAACAGGGGAACACTGAA.

This clone was counted only a few times. The read is 3 residues too short to cover the CDR3 end, so that end is filled in from the germline J gene. The J gene is TRBJ1-4, the V gene TRBV19; D is ambiguous. CDR3 length: 13 residues. V was pared by 7 bases and J by 8 bases, with 14 bases between. CDR1 is LNHDA and CDR2 is SQIVND in the germline V gene (reference sequence). Incomplete CDR3 DNA: TGTGCCAGTAAAGATCGGGTTAGGGAAAAA. Translating gives CASKDRVREK. The complete CDR3 sequence is CASKDRVREKLFF.

This clone was seen at least ten times. The read ends 3 residues early relative to the CDR3; the germline J gene fills the gap. This sequence joins TRBV7-9 and TRBJ1-2, with D perhaps TRBD1 (5 bases). Germline V gene sequence: CDR1 SEHNR, CDR2 FQNEAQ (reference sequence). Trimming removed 4 bases from V and 6 bases from J, with 12 bases in between. This CDR3 contains 13 residues. The covered CDR3 bases are TGTGCCAGCAGCTACAACCAGGGAAATGGC. This encodes CASSYNQGNG. The full CDR3 is CASSYNQGNGYTF.

This clone is termed medium-sized (0.01 to 0.1%). The read terminates 3 residues ahead of where the CDR3 ends, so the germline J gene completes it. V gene TRBV11-2 combines with J gene TRBJ2-4, with 7 positions matching TRBD1. Germline CDR1 SGHAT, CDR2 FQNNGV. This CDR3 comprises 13 residues. CDR3 bases read: TGTGCCAGCAGCGTCACAGGGGCACTAATT. Its translation is CASSVTGALI. The full CDR3 reads CASSVTGALIQYF. The full variable domain, completed using reference TRBV11-2 and TRBJ2-4, is EAGVAQSPRYKIIEKRQSVAFWCNPISGHATLYWYQQILGQGPKLLIQFQNNGVVDDSQLPKDRFSAERLKGVDSTLKIQPAKLEDSAVYLCASSVTGALIQYFGAGTRLSVL.

This clone has a count of ten or more. The CDR3 goes on 3 residues after the read ends, and that part is filled in from the germline J gene. The V call is TRBV7-2, the J call TRBJ2-7; D unclear. The germline V gene has CDR1 SGHTA and CDR2 FQGNSA. The CDR3 consists of 13 residues. V dropped 1 base and J dropped 2 bases, with 6 bases sitting between them. The covered CDR3 bases are TGTGCCAGCAGCTTAGATAGCCCCTACGAG. It codes for CASSLDSPYE. The CDR3 reads in full as CASSLDSPYEQYF.

Worth noting for this clone: The read stops 3 residues short of the end of the CDR3; the missing end is completed from the germline J gene. The rearrangement joins TRBV7-9 to TRBJ2-5; 12 bases agree with TRBD2. With 4 bases clipped from V and 5 bases from J, the junction kept 5 bases outside the gene matches. CDR3 length: 15 residues. Looked up from germline, CDR1 is SEHNR and CDR2 is FQNEAQ (reference sequence). The CDR3 sequence is CASSSGLAGSETQYF. Incomplete CDR3 DNA: TGTGCCAGCAGCTCTGGACTAGCGGGATCGGAGACC.

Only a few counts were recorded for this clone. The CDR3 end falls 3 residues outside the read, so it is completed with the germline J gene. The chain uses TRBV20-1 and TRBJ2-1; possible D gene TRBD2, 6 bases. Per the germline V gene, CDR1 is DFQATT and CDR2 is SNEGSKA (reference sequence). V was pared by 3 bases and J by 5 bases, with 14 bases between. This CDR3 comprises 14 residues. The sequenced CDR3 bases are TGCAGTGCTAGGCACGGGGGAGAGAACAATGAG. Residues: CSARHGGENNE. The full CDR3 sequence reads CSARHGGENNEQFF.